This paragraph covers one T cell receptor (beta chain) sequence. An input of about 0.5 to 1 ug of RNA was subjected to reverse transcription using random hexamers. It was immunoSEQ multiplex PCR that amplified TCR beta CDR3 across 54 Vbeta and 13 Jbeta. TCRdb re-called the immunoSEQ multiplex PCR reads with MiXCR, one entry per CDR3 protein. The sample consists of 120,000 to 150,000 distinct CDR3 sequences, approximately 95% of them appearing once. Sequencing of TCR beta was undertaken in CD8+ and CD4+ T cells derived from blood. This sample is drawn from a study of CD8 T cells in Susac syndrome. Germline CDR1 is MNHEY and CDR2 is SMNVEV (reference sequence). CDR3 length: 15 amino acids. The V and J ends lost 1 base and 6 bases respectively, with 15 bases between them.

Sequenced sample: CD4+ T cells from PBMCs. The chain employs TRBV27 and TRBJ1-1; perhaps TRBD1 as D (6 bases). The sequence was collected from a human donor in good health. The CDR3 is CASSLFEGEGAEAFF. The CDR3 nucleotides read TGTGCCAGCAGTTTATTTGAGGGGGAGGGCGCTGAAGCTTTCTTT.